This section outlines one T cell receptor beta chain sequence together with its context. This study enrolled people aged 18 to 89 from approximately 25 US geographic areas. Participant reports of clinical history set cohort assignment. A PCR-confirmed or clinician-diagnosed COVID-19 case had contacted exposed participants within 2 weeks of entry. These data come from a study of blood T cell repertoires in COVID-19. About the research overall: The samples span acute and convalescent COVID-19 from the United States, Italy and Spain.

Profiling relied on immunoSEQ multiplex PCR, and the TCRdb table lists in-frame clones only, not all of them. The table lists roughly 230,000 clones, 70% to 90% of them singletons. This sequence originates from a woman in her forties or fifties who had been exposed to COVID-19. Sequencing used PBMCs or T cells enriched from blood (not recorded which).

CDR3 protein: CASSPGDMRTEQFF. Here the CDR3 DNA reads TGCGCCAGCAGCCCCGGGGACATGCGCACTGAGCAGTTCTTC. This chain links TRBV5-1 with TRBJ2-1; a possible D gene is TRBD1 (6 bases). V lost 4 bases and J lost 9, with 17 bases in between. The germline gives CDR1 SGHRS, CDR2 YFSETQ. The CDR3 has 14 amino acids.